Listed here are 21 T cell receptor beta chains from one sample, sequenced in a study of tumor-infiltrating lymphocytes in primary liver carcinoma. From approximately 20-30 mg of unsorted bulk tissue, DNA and RNA were co-extracted together. TCR beta cDNA was made from 500 ng total RNA with a constant-region primer. Researchers made the TCR beta libraries by running three nested multiplex PCR rounds with slightly modified ARM-PCR. It was with TRBV1-TRBV30 forward primers and a C-beta reverse primer that the first two PCR rounds were run, at around 10 cycles each. Each CDR3 protein gets one entry after TCRdb re-called the multiplex PCR reads with MiXCR. The profile covers about 54,000 distinct CDR3 sequences, with over 70% appearing a single time and about 25% taken by the ten largest. Sequences were obtained from liver tumor tissue from sampling region 2. Specified subset: tumor region T2, inferior pole. Receptors originate from a man between 35 and 55 years old with primary liver carcinoma and hepatitis B virus infection.

For the CDR3, the DNA is TGCAGCGTTGCCCGAACGAGGCTTGATGCTGGCTACACCTTC. Translation gives CSVARTRLDAGYTF. The V gene is TRBV29-1, the J gene TRBJ1-2; D is uncertain. This CDR3 is 14 amino acids long. V dropped 4 bases and J dropped 7 bases, with 19 bases sitting between them. Germline assignment: CDR1 SQVTM and CDR2 ANQGSEA.

In this sample, this clonotype turned up a few times. A read error may be the cause here, since a much bigger clone is one base away. The genes are TRBV6-5 and TRBJ2-5; D perhaps matches TRBD2 (6 bases). The CDR3 spans 13 residues. V dropped 3 bases and J dropped 9 bases, with 14 bases sitting between them. The germline V gene has CDR1 MNHEY and CDR2 SVGAGI. The CDR3 loop reads CASSYSGVEAQYF. CDR3 bases: TGTGCCAGCAGTTATTCGGGGGTGGAGGCCCAGTACTTC.

The rearrangement uses TRBV7-9 and TRBJ2-2; TRBD2 is a possible D gene (5 bases). In germline, CDR1 is SEHNR, CDR2 FQNEAQ (reference sequence). The CDR3 length is 17 residues. CDR3 in amino acids: CISSPLDGDTRTGELFF. The CDR3 DNA reads as TGTATCAGCAGCCCCTTGGACGGGGATACAAGGACCGGGGAGCTGTTTTTT.

In regard to this clonotype: Its ends do not fully match the called genes, so a read error is possible. V gene TRBV7-9 combines with J gene TRBJ2-6, with a weak D call TRBD2 (5 bases). Germline CDR1 is SEHNR and CDR2 is FQNEAQ (reference sequence). This CDR3 has 15 residues. The CDR3 DNA follows: TGTGTCAGCACCGGGGAAGACTCTGGGCCCAACGTCCTGACTTTC. It yields the protein CVSTGEDSGPNVLTF.

Concerning this clonotype: Relative to the germline gene, one junction end is altered; a read error may explain this. The chain is built from TRBV11-2 and TRBJ2-1; a weak D match, TRBD2 (5 bases). Germline-derived CDR1 and CDR2 are SGHAT and FQNNGV. The CDR3 is 16 residues long. CDR3 sequence (DNA): TGTGCCAGCAGCTTGGATATCGGGCTAGCCACGGGTGAGCAGTCCTTC. Protein product: CASSLDIGLATGEQSF.

The chain links TRBV11-2 to TRBJ2-3; D remains unclear. This CDR3 has 17 amino acids. Per germline, CDR1 SGHAT and CDR2 FQNNGV. The V gene lost 1 base and the J gene lost 14 bases, with 28 bases spanning the gap. CDR3 DNA sequence: TGTGCCAGCAGCTTAGTCGGCGCGGAGTCGGGTGAAGATATGCTGTATTTT. Amino acid sequence: CASSLVGAESGEDMLYF.

This clonotype occurred many times. The CDR3, as DNA: TGTGCCAGCAGCTTAGCGGGCCGAGACCACACAGATACGCAGTATTTT. It specifies CASSLAGRDHTDTQYF. The rearrangement links TRBV7-6 to TRBJ2-3; D gene ambiguous. The CDR3 is 16 amino acids. CDR1 and CDR2 from the germline V gene are SGHVS and FNYEAQ. Between the trimmed V and J ends, which lost 0 bases and 2 bases, there was a span of 12 bases. Full variable domain (outside the CDR3, taken from reference TRBV7-6 and TRBJ2-3): GAGVSQSPRYKVTKRGQDVALRCDPISGHVSLYWYRQALGQGPEFLTYFNYEAQQDKSGLPNDRFSAERPEGSISTLTIQRTEQRDSAMYRCASSLAGRDHTDTQYFGPGTRLTVL.

A remark on this clonotype: Mismatch with germline at one junction end may stem from a read error. The V call is TRBV11-1, the J call TRBJ2-1; the match to TRBD2 covers 7 bases. Germline V gives CDR1 SGHAT, CDR2 FQDESV (reference sequence). The CDR3 is 17 amino acids. The CDR3 region is CASSLGLTGEVNNGQFF. In DNA, the CDR3 is TGTGCCAGCAGCCTGGGACTAACGGGAGAAGTTAACAATGGGCAGTTCTTC.

Notes on this clonotype: Because it lacks the conserved phenylalanine or tryptophan at the end, this CDR3 is likely a read error. The limits of the CDR3 on the DNA are not certain, so only TCRdb's listed CDR3 is given. The CDR3 here is CTSSSRPSGRIYEQFL. The J gene is TRBJ2-1, the V gene TRBV11-2; the table calls TRBD2, which could not be checked here. Germline CDR1 SGHAT, CDR2 FQNNGV. The CDR3 totals 16 residues, both ends included.

The rearrangement uses TRBV5-6 and TRBJ2-1; no clear D gene. Germline CDR1 and CDR2: SGHDT and YYEEEE. Trimming removed 4 bases at V and 0 bases at J, with 14 bases between. CDR3 size: 16 residues. CDR3 residues: CASSLVVGSSYNEQFF. For the CDR3, the DNA is TGTGCCAGCAGCCTAGTGGTAGGTAGCTCCTACAATGAGCAGTTCTTC.

Many counts were recorded for this clonotype. The chain joins TRBV6-5 to TRBJ2-7, with D possibly called TRBD1 or TRBD2 (6 bases each). The V end was cut by 7 bases, the J end by 5 bases, with 24 bases between. CDR1 is MNHEY, CDR2 SVGAGI, per germline. The CDR3 contains 16 residues. In nucleotides, the CDR3 is TGTGCCAGCACCTCCCTCGGGGCCGGGGGCTGGCACGAGCAGTACTTC. Translation gives CASTSLGAGGWHEQYF.

Comment on this clonotype: The CDR3 carries no conserved terminal phenylalanine or tryptophan, so it likely arises from a read error. The chain uses TRBV4-1 and TRBJ2-7; D could derive from TRBD1 or TRBD2 (5 bases each). Looked up from germline, CDR1 is MGHRA and CDR2 is YSYEKL. The CDR3 has 15 amino acids. CDR3 loop: CVSSQERDRRYEQYL. The CDR3 DNA is TGCGTCAGCAGCCAAGAAAGGGACCGTAGGTACGAGCAGTACCTC.

On this clonotype itself: This may arise from a read error, as a much more abundant clone is one base away. J is TRBJ2-2 and V is TRBV5-4, with D perhaps TRBD2 (7 bases). Looked up from germline, CDR1 is SGHNT and CDR2 is YYREEE (reference sequence). The CDR3 covers 15 residues. Trimming took 4 bases from V and 5 from J, leaving 15 bases between them. CDR3 sequence (DNA): TGTGCCAGCAGCCTCGCGGGGGCGGGAACCGGGGAGCTGTTTTTT. This codes for CASSLAGAGTGELFF.

This clonotype turned up a few times. This sequence joins TRBV4-1 and TRBJ1-5; TRBD1 is a possible D gene (5 bases). Between the trimmed V and J ends, which lost 5 bases and 2 bases, there was a span of 16 bases. The V gene's germline CDR1 is MGHRA and CDR2 YSYEKL. CDR3 length equals 16 residues. The CDR3 loop is CASSKDQLGGNQPQHF. The DNA of the CDR3 is TGCGCCAGCAGCAAGGACCAGTTAGGGGGCAATCAGCCCCAGCATTTT.

A remark on this clonotype: This may stem from a read error, because a much larger clone lies one nucleotide away. The chain carries TRBV28 and TRBJ1-1; TRBD1 might be the D (5 bases). The germline V gene has CDR1 MDHEN and CDR2 SYDVKM. There are 11 residues in the CDR3. The CDR3 DNA sequence: TGTGCCTGCAGTTTGGGACCTCAAGCTTTCTTT. It is translated as CACSLGPQAFF.

In this sample, this clonotype turned up many times. This chain uses TRBV28 with TRBJ2-1; D might be TRBD2 (5 bases). CDR1 and CDR2 from the germline V gene are MDHEN and SYDVKM. The CDR3 spans 12 residues. Deletions cut 4 bases from V and 12 bases from J, with 13 bases between. CDR3 in DNA: TGTGCCAGCAGTTCAGCGGTTTTGGCGCAGTTCTTC. This codes for CASSSAVLAQFF.

Remarks on this clonotype: One junction end does not reproduce the germline sequence, and a read error may be involved. This chain connects TRBV6-5 to TRBJ2-2, with D perhaps TRBD1 (5 bases). The CDR3 sequence is 15 residues long. Germline-derived CDR1 and CDR2 are MNHEY and SVGAGI. CDR3: CASGYPGHGPGELFF. The CDR3 DNA is TGTGCCAGCGGTTATCCCGGACACGGCCCCGGGGAGCTGTTTTTT.

This clonotype appeared a single time. Given the absence of the conserved phenylalanine or tryptophan at the CDR3 end, a read error is likely. This sequence joins TRBV5-6 and TRBJ2-7, with TRBD2 matching 11 bases. The CDR3 loop spans 14 amino acids. In germline, CDR1 is SGHDT, CDR2 YYEEEE. The CDR3: CVSHTSGSVYEQYS. In DNA form, the CDR3 reads TGTGTCAGCCATACTAGCGGGAGCGTCTACGAGCAGTACTCC.

The J gene is TRBJ1-2, the V gene TRBV5-4; D gene ambiguous. V lost 4 bases and J 3 bases, leaving 10 bases between the germline ends. The CDR3 length is 13 residues. Germline V gene data show CDR1 as SGHNT and CDR2 as YYREEE (reference sequence). The CDR3 DNA follows: TGTGCCAGCAGCATAGACCGCTACTATGGCTACACCTTC. Encoded protein: CASSIDRYYGYTF.

About this clonotype itself: Sequence at one end of the junction differs from germline and may be a read error. The rearrangement links TRBV11-2 to TRBJ2-2, with D perhaps TRBD2 (5 bases). Germline V lookup: CDR1 SGHAT, CDR2 FQNNGV. The CDR3 spans 16 residues. The CDR3 DNA reads as TGCGCCATCAGCTTAGTGGCGCTAACGGGAACCGGGGAGCTGTTTTTT. Translation: CAISLVALTGTGELFF.

As concerns this clonotype: One end of the junction varies from germline; a read error may be responsible. The chain employs TRBV12-3 or TRBV12-4 and TRBJ2-7; TRBD2 is a possible D gene (5 bases). This CDR3 comprises 13 residues. The CDR3 region is CVSIRREYYEQYF. DNA for the CDR3: TGTGTCAGCATACGACGGGAATACTACGAGCAGTACTTC.